This TCR beta chain came from a study of CD8+ T cells in alopecia areata. As to treatment: oral pan-JAK inhibitor, 5-10 mg twice daily. Notes on this clone: A read error may produce the germline difference seen at one junction end.

Extracted from the samples, RNA was reverse transcribed into cDNA to serve as the sequencing template. Some clones are missing from TCRdb's copy, which holds only in-frame ones; the method was immunoSEQ multiplex PCR. The sample includes roughly 200,000 clones, roughly three fifths of them seen just once. The CDR3 runs to 14 residues. The germline gives CDR1 SSHAT, CDR2 FNYEAQ (reference sequence). This material consisted of CD4+ T cells sorted from blood, taken at week 4, from a patient treated with tofacitinib. This sequence was found in a human donor with alopecia areata. The chain uses TRBV7-7 and TRBJ2-2, with 7 bases that match TRBD1. CDR3 in amino acids: CASSFDRAAGELFF. CDR3 nucleotides: TGTGCTAGCAGCTTCGACAGGGCCGCCGGGGAGCTGTTTTTT.